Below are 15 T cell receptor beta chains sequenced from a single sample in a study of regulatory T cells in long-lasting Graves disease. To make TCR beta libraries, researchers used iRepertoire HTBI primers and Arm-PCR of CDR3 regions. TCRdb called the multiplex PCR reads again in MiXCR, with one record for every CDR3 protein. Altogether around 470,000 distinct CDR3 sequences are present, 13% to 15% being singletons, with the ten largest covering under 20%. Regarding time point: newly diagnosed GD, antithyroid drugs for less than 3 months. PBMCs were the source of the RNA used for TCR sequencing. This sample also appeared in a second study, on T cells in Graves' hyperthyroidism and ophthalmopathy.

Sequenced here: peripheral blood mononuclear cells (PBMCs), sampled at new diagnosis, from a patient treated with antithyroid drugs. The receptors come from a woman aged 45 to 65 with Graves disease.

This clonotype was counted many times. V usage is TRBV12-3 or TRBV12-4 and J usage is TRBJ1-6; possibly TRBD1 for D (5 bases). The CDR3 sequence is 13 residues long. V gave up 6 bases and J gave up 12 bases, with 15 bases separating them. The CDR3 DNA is TGTGCCAGCAGCTCACGGTGGGACGGACCCCTCCACTTT. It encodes CASSSRWDGPLHF.

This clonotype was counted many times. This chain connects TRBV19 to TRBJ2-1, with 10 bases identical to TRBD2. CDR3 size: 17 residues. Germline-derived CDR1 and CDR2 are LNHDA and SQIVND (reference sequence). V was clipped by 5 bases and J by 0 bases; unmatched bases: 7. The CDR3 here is CASSLTLAGGSYNEQFF. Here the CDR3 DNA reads TGTGCCAGTAGTCTTACCTTAGCGGGGGGCTCCTACAATGAGCAGTTCTTC.

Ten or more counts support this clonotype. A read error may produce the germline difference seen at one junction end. The CDR3 DNA sequence: TGTGCCAGCAGCGGGACTGGTTACGAGCAGTACTTC. This gives the protein CASSGTGYEQYF. The rearrangement links TRBV5-1 to TRBJ2-7; 7 bases map to TRBD2. This CDR3 contains 12 residues. Germline V gene lookup returns CDR1 SGHRS and CDR2 YFSETQ. Based on the CDR3 plus reference TRBV5-1 and TRBJ2-7, the full variable domain is KAGVTQTPRYLIKTRGQQVTLSCSPISGHRSVSWYQQTPGQGLQFLFEYFSETQRNKGNFPGRFSGRQFSNSRSEMNVSTLELGDSALYLCASSGTGYEQYFGPGTRLTVT.

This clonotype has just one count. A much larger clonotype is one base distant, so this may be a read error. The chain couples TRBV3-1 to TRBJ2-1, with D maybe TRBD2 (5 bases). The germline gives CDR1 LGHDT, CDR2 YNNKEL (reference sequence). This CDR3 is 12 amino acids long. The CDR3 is CASCHSDSEQFF. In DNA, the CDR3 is TGTGCCAGCTGCCACTCGGACTCCGAGCAGTTCTTC.

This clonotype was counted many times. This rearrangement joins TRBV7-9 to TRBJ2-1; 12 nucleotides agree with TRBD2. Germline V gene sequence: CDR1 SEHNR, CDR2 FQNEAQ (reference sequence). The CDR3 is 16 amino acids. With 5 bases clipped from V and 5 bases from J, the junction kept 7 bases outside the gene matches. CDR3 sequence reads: CASSRFLAGGNNEQFF. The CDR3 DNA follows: TGTGCCAGCAGCCGATTCCTAGCGGGAGGGAACAATGAGCAGTTCTTC. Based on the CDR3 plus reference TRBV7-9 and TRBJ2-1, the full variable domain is DTGVSQNPRHKITKRGQNVTFRCDPISEHNRLYWYRQTLGQGPEFLTYFQNEAQLEKSRLLSDRFSAERPKGSFSTLEIQRTEQGDSAMYLCASSRFLAGGNNEQFFGPGTRLTVL.

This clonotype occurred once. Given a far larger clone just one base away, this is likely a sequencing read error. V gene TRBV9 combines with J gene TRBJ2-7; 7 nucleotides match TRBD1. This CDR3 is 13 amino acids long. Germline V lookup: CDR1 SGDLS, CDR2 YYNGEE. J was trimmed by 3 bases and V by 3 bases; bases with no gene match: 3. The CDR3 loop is CASSAGTDYEQYF. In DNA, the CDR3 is TGTGCCAGCAGCGCCGGGACAGACTACGAGCAGTACTTC.

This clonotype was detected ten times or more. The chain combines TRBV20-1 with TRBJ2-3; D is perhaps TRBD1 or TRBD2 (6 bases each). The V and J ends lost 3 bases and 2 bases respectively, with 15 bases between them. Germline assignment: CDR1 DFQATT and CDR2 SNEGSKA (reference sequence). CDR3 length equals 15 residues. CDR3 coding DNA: TGCAGTGCTAGCCCCTCGGGGGCGACCACAGATACGCAGTATTTT. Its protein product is CSASPSGATTDTQYF.

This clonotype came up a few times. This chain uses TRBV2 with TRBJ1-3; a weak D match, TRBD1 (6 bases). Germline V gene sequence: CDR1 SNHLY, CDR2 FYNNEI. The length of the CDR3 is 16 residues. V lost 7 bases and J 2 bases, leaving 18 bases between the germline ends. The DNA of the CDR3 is TGTGCCAGCAATGGTCTCCTCAGGGGAGCTGGAAACACCATATATTTT. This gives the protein CASNGLLRGAGNTIYF.

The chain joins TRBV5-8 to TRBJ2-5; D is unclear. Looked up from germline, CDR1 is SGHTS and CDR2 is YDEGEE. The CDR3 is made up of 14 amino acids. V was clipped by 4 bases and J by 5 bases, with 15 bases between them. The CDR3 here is CASSLLSPGETQYF. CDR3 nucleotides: TGTGCCAGCAGCCTACTTTCTCCGGGCGAGACCCAGTACTTC.

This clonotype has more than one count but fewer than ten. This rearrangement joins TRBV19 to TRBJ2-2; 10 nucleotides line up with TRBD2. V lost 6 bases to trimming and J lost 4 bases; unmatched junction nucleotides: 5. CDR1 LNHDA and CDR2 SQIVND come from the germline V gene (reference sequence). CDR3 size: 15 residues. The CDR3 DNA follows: TGTGCCAGTAGCATGGGACTAGCGCTCACCGGGGAGCTGTTTTTT. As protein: CASSMGLALTGELFF. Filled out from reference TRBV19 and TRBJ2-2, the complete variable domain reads DGGITQSPKYLFRKEGQNVTLSCEQNLNHDAMYWYRQDPGQGLRLIYYSQIVNDFQKGDIAEGYSVSREKKESFPLTVTSAQKNPTAFYLCASSMGLALTGELFFGEGSRLTVL.

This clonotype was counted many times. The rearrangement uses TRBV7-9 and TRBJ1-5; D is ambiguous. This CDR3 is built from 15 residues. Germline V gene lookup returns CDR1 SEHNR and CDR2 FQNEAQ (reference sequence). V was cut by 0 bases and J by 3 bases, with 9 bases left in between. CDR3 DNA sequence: TGTGCCAGCAGCTTAGCAGGGTTTCACAATCAGCCCCAGCATTTT. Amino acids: CASSLAGFHNQPQHF. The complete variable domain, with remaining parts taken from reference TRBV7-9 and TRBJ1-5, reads DTGVSQNPRHKITKRGQNVTFRCDPISEHNRLYWYRQTLGQGPEFLTYFQNEAQLEKSRLLSDRFSAERPKGSFSTLEIQRTEQGDSAMYLCASSLAGFHNQPQHFGDGTRLSIL.

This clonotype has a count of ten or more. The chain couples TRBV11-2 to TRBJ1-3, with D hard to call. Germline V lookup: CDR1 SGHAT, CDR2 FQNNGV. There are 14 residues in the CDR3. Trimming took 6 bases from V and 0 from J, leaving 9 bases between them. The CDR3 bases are TGTGCCAGCAGACGTAAGAGCTCTGGAAACACCATATATTTT. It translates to CASRRKSSGNTIYF.

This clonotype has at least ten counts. CDR3 loop: CASSDRAGGASGYEQYF. The CDR3 DNA sequence: TGCGCCAGCAGTGACCGGGCGGGAGGGGCGAGCGGCTACGAGCAGTACTTC. This chain links TRBV10-2 with TRBJ2-7, with TRBD2 matching 9 bases. This CDR3 comprises 17 residues. The germline gives CDR1 WSHSY, CDR2 SAAADI. V shed 3 bases, J shed 3 bases, and the junction held 12 bases outside the gene matches.

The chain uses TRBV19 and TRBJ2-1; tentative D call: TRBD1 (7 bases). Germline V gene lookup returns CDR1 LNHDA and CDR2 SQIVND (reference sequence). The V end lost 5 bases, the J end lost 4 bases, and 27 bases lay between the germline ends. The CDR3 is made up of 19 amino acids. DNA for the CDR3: TGTGCCAGTAGTCCCCTCAGACAGGGTAGACTAGTCGAATACAATGAGCAGTTCTTC. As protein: CASSPLRQGRLVEYNEQFF.

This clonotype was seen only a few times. The DNA for the CDR3 is TGTGCCAGCAGCCCTTATGGGACTCCGCCTGATGAGCAGTTCTTC. This sequence encodes CASSPYGTPPDEQFF. This chain links TRBV9 with TRBJ2-1, with TRBD2 as a possible D gene (6 bases). CDR3 length: 15 residues. The V gene's germline CDR1 is SGDLS and CDR2 YYNGEE. Trimming removed 4 bases from V and 8 bases from J, with 19 bases in between.